A selection of T cell receptor beta chains follows, all from one sample in a study of T cell repertoires in cytomegalovirus infection. Their antigens are not known. TCRdb re-called the reads with MiXCR, one entry per CDR3 protein. Of about 480,000 distinct CDR3 sequences in the sample, around 35% were seen once. This material consisted of cultured PBMCs, taken from culture after CMV antigen stimulation. All receptors come from a human donor in good health (CMV status not recorded). Some clones in this sample may be carry-over from other donors' samples. The CDR3 runs from the conserved cysteine through the conserved F or W. D genes are given only for firm matches. Size is stated for part of the rows, as once, few or many counts, or as a class when the clone is expanded.

abundance	d_gene	v_gene	j_gene	CDR3nt	CDR3aa
-	-	TRBV12-3/TRBV12-4	TRBJ1-5	TGTGCCAGCAGTGCCCAGGGGTTCCAGCCCCAGCATTTT	CASSAQGFQPQHF
-	-	TRBV19	TRBJ1-5	TGTGCCAGTAGTATAGATCTTGACAACGATCAGCCCCAGCATTTT	CASSIDLDNDQPQHF
few	TRBD2	TRBV10-3	TRBJ2-1	TGTGCCATCAGTGGGACGGGACTAGCGGGAGCCAAGTCCTACAATGAGCAGTTCTTC	CAISGTGLAGAKSYNEQFF
-	-	TRBV7-6	TRBJ2-3	TGTGCCAGCAGCTTCGGACTAGGGGGAAATTATTTT	CASSFGLGGNYF
-	TRBD1	TRBV7-2	TRBJ1-1	TGTGCCAGCAGCTTACCCGAGCAGGGGGCGTTTTTATCGGGAGTTGCTTTCTTT	CASSLPEQGAFLSGVAFF
-	TRBD2	TRBV5-1	TRBJ2-5	TGCGCCAGCAGCCTCACTAGCGCTCCAGAGACCCAGTACTTC	CASSLTSAPETQYF
-	TRBD1	TRBV29-1	TRBJ1-5	TGCAGCGTGGGGGGCAGGGGGCCCGGTGTACAGCCCCAGCATTTT	CSVGGRGPGVQPQHF
-	TRBD2	TRBV6-2/TRBV6-3	TRBJ2-7	TGTGCCACAGGCCAGGCGGGAGGGGTAAACGAGCAGTACTTC	CATGQAGGVNEQYF
-	-	TRBV24-1	TRBJ2-7	TGTGCCACCAGTGATCAACCGACCGGGACTCTCGGCGAGCAGTACTTC	CATSDQPTGTLGEQYF
-	-	TRBV6-2/TRBV6-3	TRBJ2-2	TGTGCCAGCGAAAAAATCGCGAACACCGGGGAGCTGTTTTTT	CASEKIANTGELFF
-	-	TRBV10-3	TRBJ1-2	TGTGCCATCAGTGAGTCGATGATGGGCTACACCTTC	CAISESMMGYTF
-	-	TRBV10-3	TRBJ1-1	TGTGCCATCAGTGACAAGGGAACTGAAGCTTTCTTT	CAISDKGTEAFF
many	TRBD2	TRBV7-8	TRBJ2-1	TGTGCCAGCAGCTCCGCTAGGCGGACTAGCGGGAGGTTGAGTGAGCAGTTCTTC	CASSSARRTSGRLSEQFF
few	TRBD2	TRBV2	TRBJ2-3	TGTGCCAGCAGTCTTAGCGGGATCGGAGATACGCAGTATTTT	CASSLSGIGDTQYF
few	-	TRBV28	TRBJ1-2	TGTGCCAGCAGTTTATTGCAGCCTTTGGGGGGCTACACCTTC	CASSLLQPLGGYTF
-	TRBD1	TRBV7-9	TRBJ2-5	TGTGCCAGCAGCCCAGGGACAGGGGACAGGGAGACCCAGTACTTC	CASSPGTGDRETQYF
many	-	TRBV7-2	TRBJ1-5	TGTGCCAGCAGCCGCGGTGTAGGTCAGCCCCAGCATTTT	CASSRGVGQPQHF
few	-	TRBV7-6	TRBJ2-7	TGTGCCAGCAGCACATCCAGAACCTCCTACGAGCAGTACTTC	CASSTSRTSYEQYF
many	TRBD2	TRBV7-2	TRBJ2-7	TGTGCCAGCAGCCCTGGGGGGGGCTACGAGCAGTACTTC	CASSPGGGYEQYF
-	-	TRBV7-2	TRBJ2-5	TGTGCCAGCAGCTTAGTCTCAGGGGCGATTCAAGAGACCCAGTACTTC	CASSLVSGAIQETQYF
few	-	TRBV28	TRBJ1-1	TGTGCCAGCAGTCCTCGGGGCAGGGTGGCTGAAGCTTTCTTT	CASSPRGRVAEAFF
few	-	TRBV5-6	TRBJ1-2	TGTGCCAGCAGCTTGGCCTCAGCGACAGACTTCTATGGCTACACCTTC	CASSLASATDFYGYTF
many	TRBD2	TRBV7-2	TRBJ2-3	TGTGCCAGCAGCCCAACTAGCGGGAGGGTGCATACGCAGTATTTT	CASSPTSGRVHTQYF
few	-	TRBV6-8	TRBJ2-7	TGTGCCAGCAGTTACCCAGGACAGAAGCAGTACTTC	CASSYPGQKQYF
many	TRBD2	TRBV28	TRBJ2-5	TGTGCCAGCAGGGGACTAGCGGGAGGGCTGGGGACCCAGTACTTC	CASRGLAGGLGTQYF
many	TRBD2	TRBV7-2	TRBJ2-1	TGTGCCAGCAGCTTAGTAGCTAGCGGGCCCGTACGGGAGCAGTTCTTC	CASSLVASGPVREQFF
many	-	TRBV11-2	TRBJ2-6	TGTGCCAGCAGCAAGCACCGTCAGGGCTCTGGGGCCAACGTCCTGACTTTC	CASSKHRQGSGANVLTF
-	-	TRBV28	TRBJ1-5	TGTGCCAGCAGTTCCGTGAGGGGTTTTCAGCCCCAGCATTTT	CASSSVRGFQPQHF
few	-	TRBV20-1	TRBJ2-3	TGCAGTGCTAGAGTCGTCCCAGATACGCAGTATTTT	CSARVVPDTQYF
-	-	TRBV7-2	TRBJ2-1	TGTGCCAGCAGCTTAGGGGACCTTGAGCAGTTCTTC	CASSLGDLEQFF
few	TRBD1	TRBV6-2/TRBV6-3	TRBJ1-1	TGTGCCAGCAGTTACCTTACAGGGGGCCGGACTGAAGCTTTCTTT	CASSYLTGGRTEAFF
-	TRBD1	TRBV7-2	TRBJ1-1	TGTGCCAGCAGCTTAAGGACAGGGAGGTCTGAAGCTTTCTTT	CASSLRTGRSEAFF
-	-	TRBV12-3/TRBV12-4	TRBJ2-1	TGTGCCAGCAGTCCGGTTTTCCGGGAGCAGTTCTTC	CASSPVFREQFF
-	TRBD1	TRBV6-2/TRBV6-3	TRBJ2-5	TGTGCCAGCAGTTACAGTTTGGGACAGGGAATTGCGACCCAGTACTTC	CASSYSLGQGIATQYF
few	TRBD2	TRBV10-3	TRBJ2-3	TGTGCCATCAAGGGGCGGGAGACGGATACGCAGTATTTT	CAIKGRETDTQYF
-	-	TRBV2	TRBJ2-7	TGTGCCACCCAGGACCGGTCGAGGATTTGGTACTTC	CATQDRSRIWYF
few	-	TRBV6-2/TRBV6-3	TRBJ2-2	TGTGCCAGCAGTAACCGACTAGCCGGGGAGCTGTTTTTT	CASSNRLAGELFF
-	-	TRBV7-2	TRBJ1-3	TGTGCCAGCAACCAACAGGGCCATGGACCTGGAATCACCATATATTTT	CASNQQGHGPGITIYF
-	-	TRBV20-1	TRBJ1-1	TGCAGTGGCCCCCAAAGGAGGGCAGGGAACACTGAAGCTTTCTTT	CSGPQRRAGNTEAFF
-	-	TRBV29-1	TRBJ2-7	TGCAGCGTAACCTCCTGGGAGGACGAGCAGTACTTC	CSVTSWEDEQYF
few	-	TRBV28	TRBJ2-1	TGTGCCAGCAGTTTCGGGGGCCACAATGAGCAGTTCTTC	CASSFGGHNEQFF
-	-	TRBV12-3/TRBV12-4	TRBJ1-2	TGTGCCAGCAGCCTCCTCCCGGATGGCTACACCTTC	CASSLLPDGYTF
-	-	TRBV7-8	TRBJ2-1	TGTGCCAGCAGCTTAGGTTCCCTCTGGACACACAATGAGCAGTTCTTC	CASSLGSLWTHNEQFF
few	TRBD1	TRBV7-9	TRBJ1-1	TGTGCCAGCAGTCAGGGGGGGCCCACTGAAGCTTTCTTT	CASSQGGPTEAFF
once	-	TRBV5-4	TRBJ1-1	TGTGCCAGCAGCTCCGGGGCCTACACTGAAGCTTGCTTT	CASSSGAYTEACF
-	-	TRBV7-2	TRBJ2-7	TGTGCCAGCAGCTTAGCAAGGACTCCCAGCCGCTACGAGCAGTACTTC	CASSLARTPSRYEQYF
few	TRBD2	TRBV6-2/TRBV6-3	TRBJ2-1	TGTGCCAGCAGCCAAGGACTAGCGGGAGTGAATGAGCAGTTCTTC	CASSQGLAGVNEQFF
-	-	TRBV3-1	TRBJ2-3	TGTGCCAGCAGCCAAGGCACTAGCCAGGCCACAGATACGCAGTATTTT	CASSQGTSQATDTQYF
few	-	TRBV2	TRBJ1-1	TGTGCCAGCAGTAACAGGAGTCCGAACACTGAAGCTTTCTTT	CASSNRSPNTEAFF
few	TRBD2	TRBV3-1	TRBJ2-1	TGTGCCAGCAGCCAAGAACTAGCGGGAGCGCATGAGCAGTTCTTC	CASSQELAGAHEQFF
few	-	TRBV10-3	TRBJ2-1	TGTGCCATCAGGTCCTACAATGAGCAGTTCTTC	CAIRSYNEQFF
few	-	TRBV10-3	TRBJ2-5	TGTGCCATCGCCACTCAAGAGACCCAGTACTTC	CAIATQETQYF
-	TRBD1	TRBV6-2/TRBV6-3	TRBJ2-3	TGTGCCAGCAGTTACCTGGCCGACAGGGTTCCAGATACGCAGTATTTT	CASSYLADRVPDTQYF